Listed below are T cell receptor beta chains from one sample, sequenced in a study of shared clonotypes between healthy human individuals. Sequencing was performed with immunoSEQ multiplex PCR; in TCRdb, only in-frame clones are kept and a portion is missing. The table has some 1.4 million clones, approximately 96% seen once. The sample was naive CD4+ T cells sorted from blood. The receptors stem from a man aged 30-40 years in good health. Each CDR3 is given with its conserved first and last residue. A D gene is named only where the DNA matches it firmly. Not every row has a clone size; where given, it reads once, few, many or a size class.

once	TRBD2	TRBV10-2	TRBJ2-2	16	CASSDHLAGAVGELFF	TGCGCCAGCAGTGACCATTTAGCGGGAGCGGTCGGGGAGCTGTTTTTT
NA	TRBD1	TRBV7-9	TRBJ2-3	13	CASSDRAKDTQYF	TGTGCCAGCTCGGACAGGGCTAAAGATACGCAGTATTTT
NA	TRBD1	TRBV6-1	TRBJ1-4	15	CASRPTGAFNEKLFF	TGTGCCAGCAGACCCACAGGGGCGTTTAATGAAAAACTGTTTTTT
NA	TRBD2	TRBV2	TRBJ2-6	15	CASRLAGSGANVLTF	TGTGCCAGTAGACTAGCGGGATCTGGGGCCAACGTCCTGACTTTC
NA	NA	TRBV4-1	TRBJ2-1	16	CASSQVTGNMGNEQFF	TGCGCCAGCAGCCAAGTGACAGGAAATATGGGCAATGAGCAGTTCTTC
NA	NA	TRBV5-4	TRBJ2-5	16	CASRKVGRASQETQYF	TGTGCCAGCAGGAAAGTTGGCAGGGCGAGTCAAGAGACCCAGTACTTC
NA	TRBD2	TRBV4-3	TRBJ2-2	15	CASSQRTSGDRELFF	TGCGCCAGCAGCCAGCGGACTAGCGGAGACCGGGAGCTGTTTTTT
NA	TRBD1	TRBV6-1	TRBJ2-7	14	CASSVGTGSYEQYF	TGTGCCAGCAGTGTCGGGACAGGGTCCTACGAGCAGTACTTC
NA	NA	TRBV5-5	TRBJ2-3	12	CASSFQTDTQYF	TGTGCCAGCAGCTTCCAGACAGATACGCAGTATTTT
NA	NA	TRBV5-1	TRBJ2-7	15	CASSLGLSSSYKQYF	TGCGCCAGCAGCTTGGGACTGTCGAGCTCCTACAAGCAGTACTTC
NA	NA	TRBV30	TRBJ2-1	14	CAWTWNPGYNEQFF	TGTGCCTGGACCTGGAACCCGGGGTACAATGAGCAGTTCTTC
NA	TRBD1	TRBV18	TRBJ1-4	15	CASSPQTRGNEKLFF	TGTGCCAGCTCACCACAGACCAGGGGGAATGAAAAACTGTTTTTT
NA	NA	TRBV7-9	TRBJ1-4	17	CASSPKWGGSTNEKLFF	TGTGCCAGCAGCCCCAAGTGGGGGGGCTCAACTAATGAAAAACTGTTTTTT
NA	TRBD1	TRBV5-1	TRBJ2-7	14	CASSLVRTGDEQYF	TGCGCCAGCAGCTTGGTGAGGACAGGGGACGAGCAGTACTTC
NA	TRBD2	TRBV5-6	TRBJ2-1	15	CASSFSGSSYNEQFF	TGTGCCAGCAGCTTTAGCGGGAGTTCCTACAATGAGCAGTTCTTC
NA	TRBD2	TRBV15	TRBJ2-1	15	CATSRGLAQNNEQFF	TGTGCCACCAGCAGGGGACTAGCGCAAAACAATGAGCAGTTCTTC
once	NA	TRBV5-1	TRBJ1-1	14	CASTERGQGTEAFF	TGCGCCAGCACGGAACGAGGGCAGGGGACTGAAGCTTTCTTT
NA	TRBD2	TRBV7-9	TRBJ2-2	15	CASSPLGAGPGELFF	TGTGCCAGCAGCCCCCTTGGAGCGGGACCCGGGGAGCTGTTTTTT
NA	TRBD1	TRBV28	TRBJ1-5	15	CASSSFGQGGQPQHF	TGTGCCAGCAGTTCATTCGGACAGGGAGGTCAGCCCCAGCATTTT
NA	NA	TRBV27	TRBJ1-2	15	CASSRSGAQNYGYTF	TGTGCCAGCAGTCGTTCGGGGGCCCAAAACTATGGCTACACCTTC
NA	TRBD1	TRBV5-3	TRBJ2-3	14	CARSLGQGIDTQYF	TGTGCCAGAAGCTTAGGACAGGGAATAGATACGCAGTATTTT
NA	TRBD2	TRBV19	TRBJ2-2	15	CASSASGRATGELFF	TGTGCCAGTAGCGCTAGCGGGAGGGCTACCGGGGAGCTGTTTTTT
NA	TRBD1	TRBV5-1	TRBJ2-1	15	CASSPGTGAYNEQFF	TGCGCCAGCAGCCCAGGGACAGGGGCTTACAATGAGCAGTTCTTC
NA	NA	TRBV2	TRBJ2-7	12	CASSSGSYEQYF	TGTGCCAGCAGTAGCGGCTCCTACGAGCAGTACTTC
NA	TRBD2	TRBV27	TRBJ2-1	15	CASSSLAGVYNEQFF	TGTGCCAGCAGTTCTTTAGCGGGAGTCTACAATGAGCAGTTCTTC
NA	NA	TRBV7-2	TRBJ2-7	15	CASSLYSRPSYEQYF	TGTGCCAGCAGCTTGTATTCGAGACCGTCCTACGAGCAGTACTTC
once	NA	TRBV5-5	TRBJ1-1	15	CASSVTGRLGTEAFF	TGTGCCAGCAGCGTAACTGGACGTCTTGGCACTGAAGCTTTCTTT
NA	NA	TRBV29-1	TRBJ2-5	13	CSVGGGYQETQYF	TGCAGCGTAGGGGGGGGGTACCAAGAGACCCAGTACTTC
once	NA	TRBV5-1	TRBJ1-4	14	CASSLGLNNEKLFF	TGCGCCAGCAGCTTAGGGCTAAATAATGAAAAACTGTTTTTT
once	NA	TRBV2	TRBJ2-7	12	CASSVQGNEQYF	TGTGCCAGCAGTGTTCAAGGAAACGAGCAGTACTTC
NA	TRBD2	TRBV2	TRBJ2-2	17	CASTEGALAGNTGELFF	TGTGCCAGCACCGAGGGGGCACTAGCGGGTAACACCGGGGAGCTGTTTTTT
NA	NA	TRBV18	TRBJ2-1	15	CASSPPGRAYNEQFF	TGTGCCAGCTCACCACCGGGGCGGGCCTACAATGAGCAGTTCTTC
NA	NA	TRBV5-1	TRBJ1-1	18	CASSLEVPQVLRNTEAFF	TGCGCCAGCAGCTTGGAAGTCCCCCAAGTTTTAAGGAACACTGAAGCTTTCTTT
NA	NA	TRBV28	TRBJ2-7	12	CATSWAVGEQYF	TGTGCCACCTCATGGGCGGTGGGGGAGCAGTACTTC
few	NA	TRBV4-3	TRBJ2-4	12	CASSQEGDIQYF	TGCGCCAGCAGCCAAGAAGGGGACATTCAGTACTTC
NA	NA	TRBV7-2	TRBJ2-1	15	CASIPGRSTHNEQFF	TGTGCCAGCATCCCGGGGCGGAGCACCCACAATGAGCAGTTCTTC
NA	NA	TRBV4-1	TRBJ2-2	16	CASSRDTAQNTGELFF	TGCGCCAGCAGCCGCGACACCGCCCAGAACACCGGGGAGCTGTTTTTT
NA	TRBD2	TRBV7-3	TRBJ2-3	15	CASSSSGTTTDTQYF	TGTGCCAGCAGCTCAAGCGGGACCACCACAGATACGCAGTATTTT
NA	NA	TRBV5-1	TRBJ2-5	12	CASSGATETQYF	TGCGCCAGCAGCGGAGCGACGGAGACCCAGTACTTC